These 25 T cell receptor beta chains originate from one sample sequenced in a study of T cells expressing NK-cell markers. For each CDR3 protein, TCRdb gives one entry from its re-call of the 5' RACE reads, without DNA. The sample holds some 450,000 distinct CDR3 sequences. Sequencing used blood T cells: a sorted CD56 or NKG2C T cell subset, CD4+ or CD8+ T cells, or bulk PBMC T cells (not recorded which). The receptors shown here come from a woman between 18 and 75 years old in good health.

The chain couples TRBV3-1 to TRBJ2-7; the TRBD1 assignment by TCRdb is unverifiable without DNA. Per germline, CDR1 LGHDT and CDR2 YNNKEL (reference sequence). The CDR3 consists of 15 residues. CDR3 amino acids: CASSQGATSSYEQYF.

The genes are TRBV7-6 and TRBJ2-1. The CDR3 spans 11 residues. Looked up from germline, CDR1 is SGHVS and CDR2 is FNYEAQ. The CDR3 protein is CASSSEWEQFF.

The chain recombines TRBV15 with TRBJ2-7. Germline V gives CDR1 LNHNV, CDR2 YYDKDF (reference sequence). CDR3 size: 15 residues. The CDR3 sequence: CATSRVRGPSYEQYF.

This chain links TRBV12-3 or TRBV12-4 with TRBJ2-1; TCRdb's D gene call, TRBD1, goes unchecked for lack of DNA. The CDR3 contains 15 residues. The CDR3 sequence: CASRGGLASYNEQFF.

The V call is TRBV3-1, the J call TRBJ2-1. The CDR3 is 14 residues long. From germline, CDR1 is LGHDT and CDR2 YNNKEL (reference sequence). The CDR3 here is CASSQDGGGLLIFF.

The genes are TRBV5-1 and TRBJ2-2; without DNA, the TCRdb call of TRBD1 cannot be checked. The CDR3 sequence is 16 residues long. CDR1 is SGHRS, CDR2 YFSETQ, per germline. CDR3 sequence: CASSRDGSPGAGELFF.

This sequence joins TRBV12-3 or TRBV12-4 and TRBJ2-3; TCRdb gives TRBD2 as the D gene, but with no DNA this cannot be confirmed. The CDR3 covers 16 residues. The CDR3 loop reads CATLNEGDYASDTQYF.

The V and J genes are TRBV20-1 and TRBJ2-1; TCRdb designates TRBD2, a call that cannot be tested without DNA. CDR3 length: 13 residues. From germline, CDR1 is DFQATT and CDR2 SNEGSKA (reference sequence). The CDR3 region is CSSSGRTNNEQFF.

CDR3 loop: CASSLAPRGQDTGELFF. The chain is built from TRBV7-8 and TRBJ2-2; TCRdb's D call, TRBD1, is unchecked because there is no DNA. Germline V gives CDR1 SGHVS, CDR2 FQNEAQ. This CDR3 has 17 amino acids.

V gene TRBV28 combines with J gene TRBJ1-1; TCRdb designates TRBD1, a call that cannot be tested without DNA. This CDR3 spans 15 amino acids. Germline lookup yields CDR1 MDHEN and CDR2 SYDVKM. The chain's CDR3 is CASSSQGAGNTEAFF.

The chain recombines TRBV4-1 with TRBJ1-5; no DNA is available, so the TRBD1 call from TCRdb remains unchecked. The CDR3 consists of 18 residues. The germline V gene has CDR1 MGHRA and CDR2 YSYEKL. The CDR3 region is CASSQGGQGMVHNQPQHF.

This sequence joins TRBV12-3 or TRBV12-4 and TRBJ1-1. There are 11 residues in the CDR3. CDR3 protein: CASSPAGGAFF.

J is TRBJ2-7 and V is TRBV19; TCRdb outputs TRBD1, but without DNA this stays unchecked. This CDR3 is built from 14 residues. Per the germline V gene, CDR1 is LNHDA and CDR2 is SQIVND (reference sequence). The CDR3 sequence is CASSLLTGAYEQYF.

The chain couples TRBV4-3 to TRBJ2-1; TCRdb reports TRBD2, a call that lacks DNA to check it against. CDR1 LGHNA and CDR2 YSLEER come from the germline V gene. The CDR3 has 17 residues. The CDR3 reads CASSQRTSGTNYNEQFF.

The V call is TRBV9, the J call TRBJ2-1. CDR1 and CDR2 from the germline V gene are SGDLS and YYNGEE. CDR3 length equals 13 residues. The CDR3 loop is CASSVATGVGQFF.

The chain uses TRBV20-1 and TRBJ1-1. The CDR3 sequence is 12 residues long. Germline V lookup: CDR1 DFQATT, CDR2 SNEGSKA (reference sequence). The CDR3 protein is CSALTGYTEAFF.

This chain joins TRBV18 and TRBJ1-2; the TCRdb call, TRBD1, lacks DNA for checking. Looked up from germline, CDR1 is KGHSH and CDR2 is LQKENI. The CDR3 loop spans 14 amino acids. CDR3 in amino acids: CASSPVEGRNGYTF.

This chain connects TRBV6-1 to TRBJ1-1; TCRdb returns TRBD1, unconfirmable since there is no DNA. CDR3 length: 15 amino acids. In germline, CDR1 is MNHNS, CDR2 SASEGT. The CDR3 here is CASNYRGIRNTEAFF.

The chain combines TRBV12-3 or TRBV12-4 with TRBJ2-3; TCRdb returns TRBD2, unconfirmable since there is no DNA. This CDR3 is 19 amino acids long. The chain's CDR3 is CASSLNLRGLAGHTDTQYF.

The J gene is TRBJ1-1, the V gene TRBV14. This CDR3 comprises 14 residues. CDR1 is SGHDN and CDR2 is FVKESK in the germline V gene. The CDR3 loop reads CASSQELVNTEAFF.

V usage is TRBV10-3 and J usage is TRBJ2-3; TCRdb calls TRBD1, which cannot be checked without DNA. In germline, CDR1 is ENHRY, CDR2 SYGVKD. The length of the CDR3 is 15 residues. CDR3 in amino acids: CAISEPIGGTDTQYF.

The chain couples TRBV2 to TRBJ2-4. CDR1 SNHLY and CDR2 FYNNEI come from the germline V gene. This CDR3 is built from 16 residues. The CDR3 region is CASSENSFLAKNIQYF. The variable domain in full, completed from reference TRBV2 and TRBJ2-4, reads EPEVTQTPSHQVTQMGQEVILRCVPISNHLYFYWYRQILGQKVEFLVSFYNNEISEKSEIFDDQFSVERPDGSNFTLKIRSTKLEDSAMYFCASSENSFLAKNIQYFGAGTRLSVL.

V usage is TRBV7-9 and J usage is TRBJ1-5. Germline CDR1 is SEHNR and CDR2 is FQNEAQ (reference sequence). The CDR3 length is 12 residues. The CDR3 sequence: CASSLAGWPQHF. The whole variable domain, remainder taken from reference TRBV7-9 and TRBJ1-5, is DTGVSQNPRHKITKRGQNVTFRCDPISEHNRLYWYRQTLGQGPEFLTYFQNEAQLEKSRLLSDRFSAERPKGSFSTLEIQRTEQGDSAMYLCASSLAGWPQHFGDGTRLSIL.

This chain joins TRBV5-1 and TRBJ2-7; lacking DNA, the TRBD2 call made by TCRdb goes unchecked. CDR1 and CDR2 (germline): SGHRS, YFSETQ. The CDR3 length is 13 residues. The CDR3 sequence is CASRISGSYEQYF.

J is TRBJ1-1 and V is TRBV29-1. The CDR3 covers 11 residues. Germline V CDR1 and CDR2: SQVTM, ANQGSEA. The CDR3 sequence is CSIPFGPEAFF.